Below, 11 T cell receptor beta chains from the same sample are listed, as sequenced in a study of PD-1 blockade in classical Hodgkin lymphoma. Sequenced by immunoSEQ multiplex PCR; TCRdb stores in-frame clones only, minus some. The repertoire holds tens of thousands of clones, with roughly 65% as singletons. Time point given: cycle 4 day 1 (C4D1), after 5 to 7 weeks of nivolumab. Brentuximab vedotin exposure varied among the patients, all of whom had relapsed after autologous stem cell transplantation. The source was peripheral blood mononuclear cells (PBMCs), collected before the fourth cycle of nivolumab. The origin of the receptors is a human donor with classical Hodgkin lymphoma.

The gene calls are TRBV5-5 and TRBJ2-3, with TRBD1 as a possible D gene (6 bases). Germline loops: CDR1 SGHKS, CDR2 YYEKEE (reference sequence). The CDR3 totals 17 residues. The V end lost 4 bases, the J end lost 2 bases, and 20 bases lay between the germline ends. The CDR3 nucleotides are TGTGCCAGCAGCCTACTTACAGGGTCTGCGCACACAGATACGCAGTATTTT. It translates to CASSLLTGSAHTDTQYF.

The rearrangement links TRBV27 to TRBJ2-3; the match to TRBD2 covers 7 bases. The V segment lost 3 bases and the J segment 5 bases; nucleotides outside the gene matches: 8. The CDR3 runs 15 residues. CDR1 and CDR2 from the germline V gene are MNHEY and SMNVEV (reference sequence). The CDR3 protein is CASSLWGAGVDTQYF. The CDR3 region has the DNA TGTGCCAGCAGTTTGTGGGGCGCGGGAGTAGATACGCAGTATTTT.

By share, this clone ranks as medium-sized (0.01 to 0.1%). The V and J genes are TRBV19 and TRBJ1-5; D is uncertain. This CDR3 has 14 amino acids. Looked up from germline, CDR1 is LNHDA and CDR2 is SQIVND (reference sequence). V shed 3 bases and J shed 3 bases, with 9 bases lying between them. The CDR3 loop reads CASSIVWNNQPQHF. CDR3 DNA: TGTGCCAGTAGTATCGTTTGGAACAATCAGCCCCAGCATTTT.

V and J are TRBV4-1 and TRBJ1-6; no definite D call. Trimming stripped 0 bases from V and 0 bases from J, with 15 bases between. The CDR3 has 19 amino acids. Germline V gene sequence: CDR1 MGHRA, CDR2 YSYEKL. CDR3 nucleotide sequence: TGCGCCAGCAGCCAAGAAATCCGGACTATGAGCTCCTATAATTCACCCCTCCACTTT. It is translated as CASSQEIRTMSSYNSPLHF.

This clone appeared once. The chain uses TRBV28 and TRBJ2-3; 10 nucleotides align to TRBD2. Germline CDR1 and CDR2: MDHEN and SYDVKM. The CDR3 sequence is 16 residues long. The J segment lost 2 bases and the V segment lost 3 bases, leaving 5 bases of the junction unmatched. CDR3 bases: TGTGCCAGCAGTTTTCGTAGCGGGAGGACCACAGATACGCAGTATTTT. It specifies CASSFRSGRTTDTQYF. Using reference TRBV28 and TRBJ2-3 for the parts outside the CDR3, the full variable domain is DVKVTQSSRYLVKRTGEKVFLECVQDMDHENMFWYRQDPGLGLRLIYFSYDVKMKEKGDIPEGYSVSREKKERFSLILESASTNQTSMYLCASSFRSGRTTDTQYFGPGTRLTVL.

The rearrangement joins TRBV5-4 to TRBJ2-3; either TRBD1 or TRBD2 may supply D (5 bases each). Germline CDR1 is SGHNT and CDR2 is YYREEE (reference sequence). Trimming took 7 bases from V and 2 from J, leaving 14 bases between them. CDR3 size: 14 residues. Written as DNA, the CDR3 is TGTGCCAGCGGCGATACGGGGCACACAGATACGCAGTATTTT. As protein: CASGDTGHTDTQYF.

The rearrangement joins TRBV6-1 to TRBJ1-1, with 9 bases lining up with TRBD1. Germline CDR1 MNHNS, CDR2 SASEGT. The trim removed 3 bases at V and 2 bases at J, leaving 10 bases unmatched. The CDR3 runs 17 residues. CDR3 residues: CASSDQTGGTVNTEAFF. The DNA for the CDR3 is TGTGCCAGCAGTGATCAGACAGGGGGTACCGTAAACACTGAAGCTTTCTTT.

The gene calls are TRBV4-2 and TRBJ2-3; tentatively, D is TRBD2 (6 bases). Trimming removed 4 bases from V and 2 bases from J, with 13 bases in between. Germline V CDR1 and CDR2: LGHNA, YNFKEQ. This CDR3 region has 15 residues. The CDR3 is CASSPDGTSTDTQYF. In DNA form, the CDR3 reads TGTGCCAGCAGCCCGGACGGGACTTCCACAGATACGCAGTATTTT.

This clone was seen a single time. The rearrangement uses TRBV28 and TRBJ2-6, with a possible D match to TRBD1 (5 bases). V gave up 4 bases and J gave up 0 bases, with 10 bases separating them. The CDR3 extends over 16 amino acids. Germline V gene data show CDR1 as MDHEN and CDR2 as SYDVKM. For the CDR3, the DNA is TGTGCCAGCAGTTCTCCCAGGGACTCTGGGGCCAACGTCCTGACTTTC. It is translated as CASSSPRDSGANVLTF.

The chain links TRBV19 to TRBJ1-5; no definite D call. The length of the CDR3 is 13 residues. Germline CDR1 and CDR2: LNHDA and SQIVND (reference sequence). With 7 bases removed from V and 6 bases from J, the gap between germline ends came to 13 bases. The CDR3 DNA is TGTGCCAGTACCCCCTCCCGGGGTCAGCCCCAGCATTTT. The encoded protein is CASTPSRGQPQHF.

By share of the sample, this clone is medium-sized. The chain couples TRBV7-3 to TRBJ2-1; 7 bases are a match to TRBD2. CDR1 SGHTA and CDR2 FQGTGA come from the germline V gene. The CDR3 length is 17 residues. Losses at the gene ends were 4 bases for V and 2 bases for J; bases not matched to a gene: 11. The CDR3 protein is CASSSLGREGPYNEQFF. The CDR3 nucleotides read TGTGCCAGCAGCTCCCTAGGGAGGGAGGGACCCTACAATGAGCAGTTCTTC.